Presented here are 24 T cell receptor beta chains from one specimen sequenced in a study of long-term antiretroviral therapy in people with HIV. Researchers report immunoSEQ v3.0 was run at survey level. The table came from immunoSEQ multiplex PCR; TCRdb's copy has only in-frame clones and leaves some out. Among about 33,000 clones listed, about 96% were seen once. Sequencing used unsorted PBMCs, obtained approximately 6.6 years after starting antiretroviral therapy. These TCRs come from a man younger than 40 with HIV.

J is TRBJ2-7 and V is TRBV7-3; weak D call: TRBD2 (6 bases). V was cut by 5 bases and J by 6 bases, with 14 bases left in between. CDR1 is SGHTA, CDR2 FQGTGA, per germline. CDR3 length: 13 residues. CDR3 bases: TGTGCCAGCAGCCAACTGGGGGGAAGCGAGCAGTACTTC. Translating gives CASSQLGGSEQYF. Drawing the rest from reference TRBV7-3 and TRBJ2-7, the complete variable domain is GAGVSQTPSNKVTEKGKYVELRCDPISGHTALYWYRQSLGQGPEFLIYFQGTGAADDSGLPNDRFFAVRPEGSVSTLKIQRTERGDSAVYLCASSQLGGSEQYFGPGTRLTVT.

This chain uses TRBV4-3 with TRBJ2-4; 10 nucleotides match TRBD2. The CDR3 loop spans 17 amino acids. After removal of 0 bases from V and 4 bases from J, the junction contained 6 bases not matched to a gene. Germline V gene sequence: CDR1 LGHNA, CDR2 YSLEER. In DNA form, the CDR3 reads TGCGCCAGCAGCCAAGAAGTGAGACTAGCGGGTAAAAACATTCAGTACTTC. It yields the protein CASSQEVRLAGKNIQYF.

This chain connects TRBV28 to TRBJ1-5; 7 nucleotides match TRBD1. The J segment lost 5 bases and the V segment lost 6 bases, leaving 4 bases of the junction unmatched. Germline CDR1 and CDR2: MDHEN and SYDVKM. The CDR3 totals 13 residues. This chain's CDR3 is CASSGQEDQPQHF. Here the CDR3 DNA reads TGTGCCAGCAGCGGACAGGAAGATCAGCCCCAGCATTTT.

Here the CDR3 reads CASSFQDGKLFF. In nucleotides, the CDR3 is TGCGCCAGCAGCTTCCAGGACGGAAAACTGTTTTTT. This rearrangement joins TRBV5-1 to TRBJ1-4; D not certain. CDR3 length equals 12 residues. Per the germline V gene, CDR1 is SGHRS and CDR2 is YFSETQ. With 2 bases removed from V and 10 bases from J, the gap between germline ends came to 9 bases.

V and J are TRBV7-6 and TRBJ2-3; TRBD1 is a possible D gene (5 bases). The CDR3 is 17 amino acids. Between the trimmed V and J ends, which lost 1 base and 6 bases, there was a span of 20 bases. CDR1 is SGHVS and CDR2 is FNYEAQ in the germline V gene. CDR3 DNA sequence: TGTGCCAGCAGCTTAGGGGGCAGGCTAACCAGGTCGGATACGCAGTATTTT. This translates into CASSLGGRLTRSDTQYF.

CDR3 bases: TGTGCCAGCAGTGACTTTCCCGGGACTAGCGGGAGTTGGTCCTACAATGAGCAGTTCTTC. Its translation: CASSDFPGTSGSWSYNEQFF. The gene calls are TRBV6-4 and TRBJ2-1; 14 nucleotides agree with TRBD2. J was trimmed by 1 base and V by 1 base; bases with no gene match: 9. CDR1 is MRHNA, CDR2 SNTAGT, per germline. This CDR3 comprises 20 residues.

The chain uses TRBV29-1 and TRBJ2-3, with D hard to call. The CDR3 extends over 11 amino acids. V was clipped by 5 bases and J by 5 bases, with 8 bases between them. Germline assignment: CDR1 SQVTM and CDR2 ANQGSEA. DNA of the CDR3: TGCAGCGTTTCAGTTGGAGATACGCAGTATTTT. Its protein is CSVSVGDTQYF.

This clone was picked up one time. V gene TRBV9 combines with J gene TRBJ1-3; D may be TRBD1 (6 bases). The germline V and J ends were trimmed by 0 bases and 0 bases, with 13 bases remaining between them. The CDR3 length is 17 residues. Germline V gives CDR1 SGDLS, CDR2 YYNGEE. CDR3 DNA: TGTGCCAGCAGCGTAGAGGGGGGGAGTAACTCTGGAAACACCATATATTTT. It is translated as CASSVEGGSNSGNTIYF.

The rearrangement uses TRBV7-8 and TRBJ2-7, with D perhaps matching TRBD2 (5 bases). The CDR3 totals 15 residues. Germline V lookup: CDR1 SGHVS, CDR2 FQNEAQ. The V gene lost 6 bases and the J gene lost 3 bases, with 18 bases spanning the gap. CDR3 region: CASSSTIGVGYEQYF. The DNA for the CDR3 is TGTGCCAGCAGTTCGACTATCGGGGTCGGCTACGAGCAGTACTTC.

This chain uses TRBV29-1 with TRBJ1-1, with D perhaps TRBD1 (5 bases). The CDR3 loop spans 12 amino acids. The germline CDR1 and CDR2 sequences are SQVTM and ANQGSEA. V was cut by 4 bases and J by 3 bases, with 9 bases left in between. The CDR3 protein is CSVAGTYTEAFF. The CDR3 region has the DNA TGCAGCGTTGCCGGGACTTACACTGAAGCTTTCTTT.

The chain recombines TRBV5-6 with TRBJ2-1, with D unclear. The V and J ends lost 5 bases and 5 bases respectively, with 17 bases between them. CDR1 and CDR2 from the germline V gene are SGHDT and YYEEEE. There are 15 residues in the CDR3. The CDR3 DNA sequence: TGTGCCAGCAGGGCCCTTCCGATTCTTGACAATGAGCAGTTCTTC. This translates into CASRALPILDNEQFF.

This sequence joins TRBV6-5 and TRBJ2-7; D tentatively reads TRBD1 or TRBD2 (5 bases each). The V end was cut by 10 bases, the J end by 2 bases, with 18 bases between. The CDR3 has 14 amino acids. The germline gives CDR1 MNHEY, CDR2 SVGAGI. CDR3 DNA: TGTGCCACCCATACCAGGGTAGCGACCTACGAGCAGTACTTC. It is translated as CATHTRVATYEQYF.

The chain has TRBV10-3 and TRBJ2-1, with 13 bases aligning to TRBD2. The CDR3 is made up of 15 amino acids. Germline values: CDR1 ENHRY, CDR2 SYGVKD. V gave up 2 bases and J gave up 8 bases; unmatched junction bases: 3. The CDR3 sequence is CAISERTSGGYEQFF. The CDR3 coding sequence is TGTGCCATCAGTGAGCGGACTAGCGGGGGTTATGAGCAGTTCTTC.

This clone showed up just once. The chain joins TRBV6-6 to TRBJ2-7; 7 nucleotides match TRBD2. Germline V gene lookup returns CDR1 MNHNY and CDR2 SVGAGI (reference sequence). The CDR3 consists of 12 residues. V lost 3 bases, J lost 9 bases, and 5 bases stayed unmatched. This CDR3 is CASSYGGDAQYF. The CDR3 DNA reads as TGTGCCAGCAGTTATGGGGGGGACGCGCAGTACTTC.

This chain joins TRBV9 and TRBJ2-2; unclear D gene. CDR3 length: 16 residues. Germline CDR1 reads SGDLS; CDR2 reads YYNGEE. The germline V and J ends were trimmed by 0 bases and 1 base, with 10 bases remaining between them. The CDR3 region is CASSVALHMNTGELFF. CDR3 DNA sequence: TGTGCCAGCAGCGTAGCTCTACATATGAACACCGGGGAGCTGTTTTTT.

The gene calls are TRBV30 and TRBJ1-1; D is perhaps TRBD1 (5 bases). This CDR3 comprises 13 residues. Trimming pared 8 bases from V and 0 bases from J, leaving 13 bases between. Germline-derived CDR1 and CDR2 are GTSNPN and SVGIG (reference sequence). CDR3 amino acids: CAGQGPMNTEAFF. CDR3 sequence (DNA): TGTGCCGGGCAGGGACCGATGAACACTGAAGCTTTCTTT.

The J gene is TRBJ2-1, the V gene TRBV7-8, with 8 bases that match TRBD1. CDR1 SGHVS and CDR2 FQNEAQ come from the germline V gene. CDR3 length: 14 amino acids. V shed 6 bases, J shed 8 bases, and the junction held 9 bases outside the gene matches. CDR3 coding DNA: TGTGCCAGCAGGCTTCGGACAGGGCCGGATGAGCAGTTCTTC. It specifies CASRLRTGPDEQFF. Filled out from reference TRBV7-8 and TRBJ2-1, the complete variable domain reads GAGVSQSPRYKVAKRGQDVALRCDPISGHVSLFWYQQALGQGPEFLTYFQNEAQLDKSGLPSDRFFAERPEGSVSTLKIQRTQQEDSAVYLCASRLRTGPDEQFFGPGTRLTVL.

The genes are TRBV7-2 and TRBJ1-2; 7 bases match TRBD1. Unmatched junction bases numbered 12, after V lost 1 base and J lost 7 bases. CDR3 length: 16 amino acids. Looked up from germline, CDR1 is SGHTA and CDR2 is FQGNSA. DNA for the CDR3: TGTGCCAGCAGCTTAGACAGTATGTCAGGGGGTGGTGGCTACACCTTC. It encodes CASSLDSMSGGGGYTF. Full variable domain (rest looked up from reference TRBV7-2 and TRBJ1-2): GAGVSQSPSNKVTEKGKDVELRCDPISGHTALYWYRQSLGQGLEFLIYFQGNSAPDKSGLPSDRFSAERTGGSVSTLTIQRTQQEDSAVYLCASSLDSMSGGGGYTFGSGTRLTVV.

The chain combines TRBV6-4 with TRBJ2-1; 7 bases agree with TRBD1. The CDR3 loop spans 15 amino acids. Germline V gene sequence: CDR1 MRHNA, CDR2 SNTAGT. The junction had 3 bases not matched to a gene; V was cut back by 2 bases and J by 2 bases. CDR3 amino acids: CASSDAGQAYNEQFF. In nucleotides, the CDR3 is TGTGCCAGCAGTGACGCCGGACAGGCCTACAATGAGCAGTTCTTC.

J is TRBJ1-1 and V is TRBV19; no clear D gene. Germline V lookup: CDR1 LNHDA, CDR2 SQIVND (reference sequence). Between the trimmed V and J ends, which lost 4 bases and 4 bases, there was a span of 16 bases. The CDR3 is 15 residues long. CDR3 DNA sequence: TGTGCCAGTAGTACCCGAAGTTGGGGATCCACTGAAGCTTTCTTT. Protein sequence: CASSTRSWGSTEAFF.

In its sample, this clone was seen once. Here the CDR3 DNA reads TGTGCCACCCCAGACAAAGCGGGAGGCCCAGATACGCAGTATTTT. This sequence encodes CATPDKAGGPDTQYF. The chain uses TRBV2 and TRBJ2-3, with 9 bases lining up with TRBD2. Germline lookup yields CDR1 SNHLY and CDR2 FYNNEI. This CDR3 contains 15 residues. V gave up 10 bases and J gave up 4 bases; unmatched junction bases: 12.

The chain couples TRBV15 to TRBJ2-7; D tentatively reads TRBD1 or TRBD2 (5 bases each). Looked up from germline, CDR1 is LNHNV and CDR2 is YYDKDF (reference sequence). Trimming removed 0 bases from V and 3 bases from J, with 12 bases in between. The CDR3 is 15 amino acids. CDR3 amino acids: CATSREAGRNYEQYF. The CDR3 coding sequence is TGTGCCACCAGCAGAGAGGCAGGGAGAAACTACGAGCAGTACTTC.

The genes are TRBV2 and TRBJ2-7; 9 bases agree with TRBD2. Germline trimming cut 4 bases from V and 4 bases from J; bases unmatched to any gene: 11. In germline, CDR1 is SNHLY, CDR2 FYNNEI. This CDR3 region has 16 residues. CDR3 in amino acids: CASSATFSGSIYEQYF. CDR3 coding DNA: TGTGCCAGCAGTGCCACTTTTAGCGGGAGTATATACGAGCAGTACTTC.

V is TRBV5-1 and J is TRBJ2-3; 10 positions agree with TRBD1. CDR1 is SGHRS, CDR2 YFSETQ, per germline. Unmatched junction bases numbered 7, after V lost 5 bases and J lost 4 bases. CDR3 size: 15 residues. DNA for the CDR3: TGCGCCAGCAGTTCTGGGACAGGGGAAGCAGATACGCAGTATTTT. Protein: CASSSGTGEADTQYF.